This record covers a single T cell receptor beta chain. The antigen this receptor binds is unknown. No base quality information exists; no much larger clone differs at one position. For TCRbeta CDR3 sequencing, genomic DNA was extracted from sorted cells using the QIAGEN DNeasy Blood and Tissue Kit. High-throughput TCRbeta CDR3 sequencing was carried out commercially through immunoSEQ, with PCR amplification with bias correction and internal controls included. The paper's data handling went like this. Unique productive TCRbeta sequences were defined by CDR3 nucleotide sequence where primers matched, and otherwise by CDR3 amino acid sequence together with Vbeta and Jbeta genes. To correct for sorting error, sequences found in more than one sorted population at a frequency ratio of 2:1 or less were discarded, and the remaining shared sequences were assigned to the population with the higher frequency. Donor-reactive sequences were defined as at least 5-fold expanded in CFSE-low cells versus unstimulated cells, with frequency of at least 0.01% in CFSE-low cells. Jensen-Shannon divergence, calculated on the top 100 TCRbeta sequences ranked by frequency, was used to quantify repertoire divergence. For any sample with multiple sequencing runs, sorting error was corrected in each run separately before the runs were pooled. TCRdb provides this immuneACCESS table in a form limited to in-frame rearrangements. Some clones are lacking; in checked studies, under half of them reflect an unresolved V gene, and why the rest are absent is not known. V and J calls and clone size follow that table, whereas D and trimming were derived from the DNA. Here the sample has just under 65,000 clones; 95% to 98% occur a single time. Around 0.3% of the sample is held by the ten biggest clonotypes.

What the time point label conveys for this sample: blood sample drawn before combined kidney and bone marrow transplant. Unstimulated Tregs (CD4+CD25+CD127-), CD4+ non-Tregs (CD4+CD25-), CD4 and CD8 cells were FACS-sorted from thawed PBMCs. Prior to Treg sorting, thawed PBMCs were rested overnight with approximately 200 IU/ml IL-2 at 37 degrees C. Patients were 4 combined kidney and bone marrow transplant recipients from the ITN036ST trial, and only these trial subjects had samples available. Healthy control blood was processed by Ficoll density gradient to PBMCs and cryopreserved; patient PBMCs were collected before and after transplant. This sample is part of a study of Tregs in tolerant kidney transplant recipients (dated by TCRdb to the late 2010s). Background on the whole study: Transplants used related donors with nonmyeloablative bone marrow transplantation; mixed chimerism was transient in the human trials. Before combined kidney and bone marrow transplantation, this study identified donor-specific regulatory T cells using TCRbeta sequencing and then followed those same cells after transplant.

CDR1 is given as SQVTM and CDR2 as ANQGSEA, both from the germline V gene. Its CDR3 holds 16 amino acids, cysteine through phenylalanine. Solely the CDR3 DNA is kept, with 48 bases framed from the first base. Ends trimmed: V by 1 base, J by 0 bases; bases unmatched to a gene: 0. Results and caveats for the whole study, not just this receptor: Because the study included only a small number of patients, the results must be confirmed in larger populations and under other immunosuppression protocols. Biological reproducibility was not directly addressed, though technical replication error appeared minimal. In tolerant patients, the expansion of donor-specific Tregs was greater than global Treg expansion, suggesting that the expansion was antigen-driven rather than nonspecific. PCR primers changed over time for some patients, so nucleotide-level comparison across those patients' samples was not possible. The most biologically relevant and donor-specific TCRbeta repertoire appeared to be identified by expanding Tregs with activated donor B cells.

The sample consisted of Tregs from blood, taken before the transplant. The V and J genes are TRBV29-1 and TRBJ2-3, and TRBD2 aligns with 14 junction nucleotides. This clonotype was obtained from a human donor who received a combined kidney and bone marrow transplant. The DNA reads TGCAGCGTTGAAGGACTAGCGGGAGGGAGCACAGATACGCAGTATTTT. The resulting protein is CSVEGLAGGSTDTQYF.